This T cell receptor (beta chain) was captured in a study of cytomegalovirus exposure and HLA in healthy donors. Points on this clone: Its specificity is unknown.

Findings of the study overall: Common viral pathogens were later found to be apparently linked to several of the most significant clusters. Later analysis associated a missense DCLRE1C variant with TCR beta V- and J-gene trimming. In vitro confirmation showed a few CMV-associated chains to be CMV antigen specific. According to an earlier analysis, most TCR beta V segments yielded productive rearrangements about 87% or about 30% of the time.

The CDR3 length is 18 residues. V lost 4 bases and J lost 7; bases outside the gene matches: 11. CDR1 SEHNR and CDR2 FQNEAQ come from the germline V gene (reference sequence). 13 Jbeta primers and 60 Vbeta primers were used for the PCR. Sequenced by immunoSEQ multiplex PCR; TCRdb stores in-frame clones only, minus some. The sample consists of about 97,000 clones, about four fifths of them appearing once. Source material: PBMCs. V usage is TRBV7-9 and J usage is TRBJ2-2; 14 bases are shared with TRBD2. The sequence derives from a woman aged 40-49 years in good health and CMV-seronegative. The CDR3 protein is CASSWGTSGRFGGGELFF. Written as DNA, the CDR3 is TGTGCCAGCAGCTGGGGGACTAGCGGGAGATTCGGTGGCGGGGAGCTGTTTTTT. Looking up the rest from reference TRBV7-9 and TRBJ2-2 gives the full variable domain: DTGVSQNPRHKITKRGQNVTFRCDPISEHNRLYWYRQTLGQGPEFLTYFQNEAQLEKSRLLSDRFSAERPKGSFSTLEIQRTEQGDSAMYLCASSWGTSGRFGGGELFFGEGSRLTVL.